Listed below are T cell receptor beta chains from one sample, sequenced in a study of blood T cell repertoires in COVID-19. Generated by immunoSEQ multiplex PCR, the TCRdb table keeps only in-frame clones and is missing some. The table lists about 100,000 clones, 70% to 80% of them singletons. Sequenced material: peripheral blood. The receptors originated from a woman aged 80 or over with active or convalescent COVID-19. The CDR3 runs from the conserved cysteine through the conserved F or W. A D gene is named only where the DNA matches it firmly. Size is omitted from some rows. Given values are once, few, many or a class for expanded clones.

d_gene: -
j_gene: TRBJ1-3
len: 16
v_gene: TRBV28
abundance: -
CDR3nt: TGTGCCAGCATTCCGGGACAAGCTTACTCTGGAAACACCATATATTTT
CDR3aa: CASIPGQAYSGNTIYF

d_gene: -
j_gene: TRBJ1-3
len: 14
v_gene: TRBV9
abundance: -
CDR3nt: TGTGCCAGCAGCGTAGTTTGGACAGGAAACACCATATATTTT
CDR3aa: CASSVVWTGNTIYF

d_gene: -
j_gene: TRBJ1-5
len: 13
v_gene: TRBV10-2
abundance: -
CDR3nt: TGCGCCAGCAGTGGGGGCATTACCCAGCCCCAGCATTTT
CDR3aa: CASSGGITQPQHF

d_gene: -
j_gene: TRBJ1-3
len: 14
v_gene: TRBV4-1
abundance: -
CDR3nt: TGCGCCAGCAGCCGCACAGGGTTGGGAAACACCATATATTTT
CDR3aa: CASSRTGLGNTIYF

d_gene: TRBD1
j_gene: TRBJ1-2
len: 13
v_gene: TRBV28
abundance: -
CDR3nt: TGTGCCGGGAATCAGGGGGTGGGGTATGGCTACACCTTC
CDR3aa: CAGNQGVGYGYTF

d_gene: TRBD1
j_gene: TRBJ1-2
len: 13
v_gene: TRBV5-1
abundance: -
CDR3nt: TGCGCCAGCAGCTTGGGGACAGGGGATGGCTACACCTTC
CDR3aa: CASSLGTGDGYTF

d_gene: -
j_gene: TRBJ1-2
len: 14
v_gene: TRBV5-6
abundance: -
CDR3nt: TGTGCCAGCAGCTTTGGAGGGCATAACTATGGCTACACCTTC
CDR3aa: CASSFGGHNYGYTF

d_gene: -
j_gene: TRBJ2-7
len: 15
v_gene: TRBV21-1
abundance: -
CDR3nt: TGTGCCAGCAGCAAAGGGGGGGACTGCACAGACGAGCAGTACTTC
CDR3aa: CASSKGGDCTDEQYF

d_gene: TRBD2
j_gene: TRBJ2-3
len: 16
v_gene: TRBV7-9
abundance: -
CDR3nt: TGTGCCAGCAGCTTAGCCCTGGGACTACGCACAGATACGCAGTATTTT
CDR3aa: CASSLALGLRTDTQYF

d_gene: TRBD1
j_gene: TRBJ2-2
len: 17
v_gene: TRBV28
abundance: -
CDR3nt: TGTGCCAGCAGTACCGCGACAGGGCTGAACGGGACCGGGGAGCTGTTTTTT
CDR3aa: CASSTATGLNGTGELFF

d_gene: TRBD2
j_gene: TRBJ2-1
len: 16
v_gene: TRBV18
abundance: -
CDR3nt: TGTGCCAGCTCACGCTCCTCGGCTAGCGGGAACAATGAGCAGTTCTTC
CDR3aa: CASSRSSASGNNEQFF

d_gene: -
j_gene: TRBJ1-3
len: 14
v_gene: TRBV27
abundance: -
CDR3nt: TGTGCCAGCAGTTTAACTGTCTCTGGAAACACCATATATTTT
CDR3aa: CASSLTVSGNTIYF

d_gene: -
j_gene: TRBJ2-2
len: 14
v_gene: TRBV29-1
abundance: -
CDR3nt: TGCAGCGTTGTCGGACTACTGAACACCGGGGAGCTGTTTTTT
CDR3aa: CSVVGLLNTGELFF

d_gene: -
j_gene: TRBJ1-3
len: 15
v_gene: TRBV7-2
abundance: once
CDR3nt: TGTGCCAGCAGTTCCCGGAGTAGCTCTGGAAACACCATATATTTT
CDR3aa: CASSSRSSSGNTIYF

d_gene: TRBD1
j_gene: TRBJ2-7
len: 16
v_gene: TRBV5-1
abundance: -
CDR3nt: TGCGCCAGCAGCGACGGACAGGGGGATGCCTACTACGAGCAGTACTTC
CDR3aa: CASSDGQGDAYYEQYF

d_gene: -
j_gene: TRBJ2-3
len: 13
v_gene: TRBV10-1
abundance: once
CDR3nt: TGCGCCAGCAGTGTCTCTAACACAGATACGCAGTATTTT
CDR3aa: CASSVSNTDTQYF

d_gene: TRBD1
j_gene: TRBJ1-5
len: 13
v_gene: TRBV29-1
abundance: once
CDR3nt: TGCAGCGTTGGGACAGGGTCTGATCAGCCCCAGCATTTT
CDR3aa: CSVGTGSDQPQHF

d_gene: TRBD1
j_gene: TRBJ2-3
len: 15
v_gene: TRBV5-4
abundance: -
CDR3nt: TGTGCCAGCAGACAGGGACAGGGGAGCACAGATACGCAGTATTTT
CDR3aa: CASRQGQGSTDTQYF

d_gene: TRBD1
j_gene: TRBJ1-1
len: 13
v_gene: TRBV29-1
abundance: -
CDR3nt: TGCAGCGTTGGTGACAGGGAGGACACTGAAGCTTTCTTT
CDR3aa: CSVGDREDTEAFF

d_gene: TRBD1
j_gene: TRBJ2-1
len: 15
v_gene: TRBV5-1
abundance: -
CDR3nt: TGTGCCAGCAGCTTACAACAGGGGACCTACAATGAGCAGTTCTTC
CDR3aa: CASSLQQGTYNEQFF

d_gene: -
j_gene: TRBJ1-1
len: 13
v_gene: TRBV7-8
abundance: -
CDR3nt: TGTGCCAGCAGCCAAGGGGTGAACACTGAAGCTTTCTTT
CDR3aa: CASSQGVNTEAFF

d_gene: TRBD2
j_gene: TRBJ2-1
len: 16
v_gene: TRBV7-6
abundance: few
CDR3nt: TGTGCCAGCAGCCCGGGACTAGCGGAGATGGGTGGTGAGCAGTTCTTC
CDR3aa: CASSPGLAEMGGEQFF

d_gene: TRBD2
j_gene: TRBJ2-7
len: 16
v_gene: TRBV2
abundance: -
CDR3nt: TGTGCCAGCAGTTATCGGACTAGCGGACGCTCCTACGAGCAGTACTTC
CDR3aa: CASSYRTSGRSYEQYF

d_gene: TRBD2
j_gene: TRBJ2-5
len: 15
v_gene: TRBV5-1
abundance: -
CDR3nt: TGCGCCAGCAGCTTCGCGACTAGCATCCAAGAGACCCAGTACTTC
CDR3aa: CASSFATSIQETQYF

d_gene: TRBD2
j_gene: TRBJ2-1
len: 16
v_gene: TRBV30
abundance: few
CDR3nt: TGTGCCTGGAGTCAACTAGCGGCTAGCTCCTACAATGAGCAGTTCTTC
CDR3aa: CAWSQLAASSYNEQFF

d_gene: TRBD1
j_gene: TRBJ1-1
len: 15
v_gene: TRBV11-2
abundance: -
CDR3nt: TGTGCCAGCAGTGGGACAGGGATAGTAGCCACTGAAGCTTTCTTT
CDR3aa: CASSGTGIVATEAFF

d_gene: -
j_gene: TRBJ2-7
len: 10
v_gene: TRBV20-1
abundance: -
CDR3nt: TGCAGTGCTAGGGCTTACGAGCAGTACTTC
CDR3aa: CSARAYEQYF

d_gene: TRBD2
j_gene: TRBJ2-7
len: 15
v_gene: TRBV5-1
abundance: -
CDR3nt: TGTGCCAGCAGCTTGGCTAGCGGGAGTATCTACGAGCAGTACTTC
CDR3aa: CASSLASGSIYEQYF